The rows below give T cell receptor beta chains drawn from one sample of a study of cytomegalovirus exposure and HLA in healthy donors. The method was immunoSEQ multiplex PCR; TCRdb's version includes in-frame clones alone and lacks a portion of them. Of some 120,000 clones detected, 79% appear once; the ten largest clones hold 1.5% to 2.5%. Input material: PBMCs. These TCRs come from a man aged 18 to 30 in good health and CMV-seronegative. Both conserved end residues are part of each CDR3. The D gene is left open where the match is weak. Expanded clones are given a class, and other clones once, few, many or no size at all.

clone_size	v_call	d_call	j_call	cdr3_nt	cdr3_aa
few	TRBV6-1	NA	TRBJ1-5	TGTGCCAGCACTCACAGGGCCTATCAGCCCCAGCATTTT	CASTHRAYQPQHF
NA	TRBV15	TRBD1	TRBJ1-5	TGTGCCACCAGCGGGTGGACAGGGGGTAGCAATCAGCCCCAGCATTTT	CATSGWTGGSNQPQHF
few	TRBV5-1	NA	TRBJ2-1	TGCGCCAGCAATAGGTTAGTGCAATCTAGTGAGCAGTTCTTC	CASNRLVQSSEQFF
NA	TRBV5-4	NA	TRBJ2-7	TGTGCCAGCAGGCCTACTCAGGGGCGGAACGGAGAGCAGTACTTC	CASRPTQGRNGEQYF
NA	TRBV7-3	TRBD2	TRBJ2-3	TGTGCCAGCAGCTCGGGACTAGCGGCTAGCACAGATACGCAGTATTTT	CASSSGLAASTDTQYF
NA	TRBV29-1	TRBD2	TRBJ2-3	TGCAGCGTCGGGGGGGCAGGGGCCACGCGGGCAGATACGCAGTATTTT	CSVGGAGATRADTQYF
NA	TRBV28	NA	TRBJ1-5	TGTGCCAGCAGTTTAGATGGAGGGGTTAGCAATCAGCCCCAGCATTTT	CASSLDGGVSNQPQHF
NA	TRBV28	NA	TRBJ2-3	TGTGCCAGCAAGCTGGGGGGGCCCACAGATACGCAGTATTTT	CASKLGGPTDTQYF
NA	TRBV5-6	TRBD1	TRBJ2-7	TGTGCCAGCAGCTTCCGGGACAGGGGTCACCTCGAGCAGTACTTC	CASSFRDRGHLEQYF
NA	TRBV7-2	TRBD1	TRBJ1-3	TGTGCCAGCAGCTTAGTGACAGGGGGCCCTGGAAACACCATATATTTT	CASSLVTGGPGNTIYF
NA	TRBV9	TRBD2	TRBJ2-1	TGCGCCAGCAGCGTTGGTAGCGGGAGGGCCGGGATGAATGAGCAGTTCTTC	CASSVGSGRAGMNEQFF
NA	TRBV10-1	TRBD1	TRBJ2-3	TGCGCCAGCAGTGGGACGGGACAGGGTACAGATATGCAGTATTTT	CASSGTGQGTDMQYF
NA	TRBV19	NA	TRBJ2-7	TGTGCCAGTAGTATGCGGTACATAGGCGGGCGCATCTCCTACGAGCAGTACTTC	CASSMRYIGGRISYEQYF
NA	TRBV7-3	TRBD2	TRBJ2-1	TGTGCCAGCAGTTTCACTAGCGGGGCTTACAATGAGCAGTTCTTC	CASSFTSGAYNEQFF
NA	TRBV6-5	NA	TRBJ1-1	TGTGCCAGCAAAACTGAGACAGCTCGTGAAGCTTTCTTT	CASKTETAREAFF
NA	TRBV14	TRBD2	TRBJ2-3	TGTGCCAGCAGCCAAGATTTTGGGGCTAGCGGGACGTCAGATACGCAGTATTTT	CASSQDFGASGTSDTQYF
once	TRBV15	NA	TRBJ2-5	TGTGCCACCAGCAGAGATACAGGACAAGAGACCCAGTACTTC	CATSRDTGQETQYF
NA	TRBV28	NA	TRBJ2-7	TGTGCCAGCTCCCGGGGGGGGACAGGGTTAAGTTGGGAGCAGTACTTC	CASSRGGTGLSWEQYF
NA	TRBV5-6	NA	TRBJ2-3	TGTGCCAGCAGCAAGAAGCCGAGAACAGATACGCAGTATTTT	CASSKKPRTDTQYF
NA	TRBV4-3	TRBD2	TRBJ2-5	TGCGCCAGCAGCAATCAAGCGGGGAGCAATCAAGAGACTCAGTACTTC	CASSNQAGSNQETQYF
once	TRBV27	TRBD1	TRBJ1-2	TGTGCCAGCAGCACCGCACCCGGGACAGGGGGCTACACCTTC	CASSTAPGTGGYTF
few	TRBV5-6	NA	TRBJ1-2	TGTGCCAGCAGCCGCGACAGGTCCCATGGCTACACCTTC	CASSRDRSHGYTF
NA	TRBV6-5	NA	TRBJ1-2	TGTGCCAGCAGAACGACAGAGAACTATGGCTACACCTTC	CASRTTENYGYTF
NA	TRBV27	TRBD1	TRBJ2-7	TGTGCCAGCAGTCCTGGACAGGGCTACGAGCAGTACTTC	CASSPGQGYEQYF
once	TRBV19	TRBD2	TRBJ2-3	TGTGCCAGTAGTATAGATCGAGGACTAGCGGCAGATACGCAGTATTTT	CASSIDRGLAADTQYF
few	TRBV2	TRBD1	TRBJ1-5	TGTGCCAGCAGTTACAGGGGGAATAGGCCCCAGCATTTT	CASSYRGNRPQHF
few	TRBV14	NA	TRBJ1-4	TGTGCCAGCAGCCGTCGGGAAAAACTGTTTTTT	CASSRREKLFF
few	TRBV11-2	TRBD1	TRBJ2-7	TGTGCCAGCAGCTTAAGCACAGGGGAGCTTTACGAGCAGTACTTC	CASSLSTGELYEQYF
NA	TRBV5-1	NA	TRBJ2-5	TGCGCCAGCAGATTTGGTCTTCCCGGGACAAGATTCCAAGAGACCCAGTACTTC	CASRFGLPGTRFQETQYF
NA	TRBV7-6	NA	TRBJ2-1	TGTGCCAGCAGTTATCGTCAGGAGCAGTTCTTC	CASSYRQEQFF
few	TRBV15	NA	TRBJ1-5	TGTGCCACCAGCAGGGCGACAGGACGGTCCAATCAGCCCCAGCATTTT	CATSRATGRSNQPQHF
NA	TRBV9	NA	TRBJ2-7	TGTGCCAGCAGCCCCCCTCGCTCCTACGAGCAGTACTTC	CASSPPRSYEQYF
NA	TRBV2	NA	TRBJ2-3	TGTGCCAGCAGTGGTCGAGGAGCACCGCAGTATTTT	CASSGRGAPQYF
NA	TRBV14	NA	TRBJ1-1	TGTGCCAGCAGCCGAACAAGGAACACTGAAGCTTTCTTT	CASSRTRNTEAFF
NA	TRBV9	NA	TRBJ2-2	TGTGCCAGCAGCCTACCGACAGGCGTTGACACCGGGGAGCTGTTTTTT	CASSLPTGVDTGELFF
NA	TRBV15	NA	TRBJ1-2	TGTGCCACCAGTAGAGATCTCTGGGGGGGGCCGAATGGCTACACCTTC	CATSRDLWGGPNGYTF
NA	TRBV27	NA	TRBJ2-1	TGTGCCAGCAGTTTATCTCGAACACCTGGCAATGAGCAGTTCTTC	CASSLSRTPGNEQFF
NA	TRBV7-9	TRBD1	TRBJ1-2	TGTGCCAGCAGCGCTCAGGGGGCTAACTATGGCTACACCTTC	CASSAQGANYGYTF
NA	TRBV7-7	NA	TRBJ2-2	TGTGCCACCGGGGTCAGTCGCACCGGGGAGCTGTTTTTT	CATGVSRTGELFF
NA	TRBV5-1	NA	TRBJ1-6	TGCGCCAGCAGCTTGGGGGGGCGCAGAAATTCACCCCTCCACTTT	CASSLGGRRNSPLHF
NA	TRBV18	TRBD2	TRBJ2-3	TGTGCCAGCTCACCAGCTAGCGGGGACGGAGATACGCAGTATTTT	CASSPASGDGDTQYF
NA	TRBV5-1	NA	TRBJ1-6	TGCGCCAGCAGCTTGGTTTCAGGGTATGGGTCACCCCTCCACTTT	CASSLVSGYGSPLHF
NA	TRBV5-4	NA	TRBJ1-5	TGTGCCAGCAGCGGGGGGGCGGGTCAGCCCCAGCATTTT	CASSGGAGQPQHF
NA	TRBV9	TRBD2	TRBJ2-5	TGTGCCAGCAGCGTAGCGGGGCTAGCGGGAGAGGGCCAGTACTTC	CASSVAGLAGEGQYF
NA	TRBV7-3	NA	TRBJ2-3	TGTGCTTCTTCGGGGGTCTCAGGGGATACGCAGTATTTT	CASSGVSGDTQYF
NA	TRBV19	TRBD2	TRBJ2-1	TGTGCCAGTAGTTCCTCCGGGACTAGCGGATACAATGAGCAGTTCTTC	CASSSSGTSGYNEQFF
few	TRBV28	NA	TRBJ2-7	TGTGCCAGCAGCATCCGGGACTACGAGCAGTACTTC	CASSIRDYEQYF
NA	TRBV18	TRBD1	TRBJ1-2	TGTGCCAGCTCACCACAGGGGGCGAATGGCTACACCTTC	CASSPQGANGYTF
NA	TRBV19	TRBD1	TRBJ2-1	TGTGCCAGTAGTATAACGGGACAGGCCTCCTACAATGAGCAGTTCTTC	CASSITGQASYNEQFF
NA	TRBV13	NA	TRBJ1-2	TGTGCCAGCAGCTTCCCCTTTATGAGGAGCTACACCTTC	CASSFPFMRSYTF
NA	TRBV25-1	NA	TRBJ2-1	TGTGCCAGCAGTGATACTAAAGGGAGCTCCTACAATGAGCAGTTCTTC	CASSDTKGSSYNEQFF